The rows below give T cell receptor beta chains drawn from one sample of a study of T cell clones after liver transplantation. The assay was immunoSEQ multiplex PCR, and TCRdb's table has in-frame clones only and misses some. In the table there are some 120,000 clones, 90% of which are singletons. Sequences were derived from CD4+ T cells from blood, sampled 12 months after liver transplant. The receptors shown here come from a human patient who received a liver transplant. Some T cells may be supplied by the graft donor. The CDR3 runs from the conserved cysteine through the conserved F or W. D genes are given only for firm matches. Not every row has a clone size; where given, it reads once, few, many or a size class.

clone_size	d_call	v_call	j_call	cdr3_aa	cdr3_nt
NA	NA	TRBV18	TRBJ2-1	CASSPVRAGLYNEQFF	TGTGCCAGCTCACCGGTCAGGGCAGGGCTCTACAATGAGCAGTTCTTC
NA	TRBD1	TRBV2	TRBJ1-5	CASSATGGYRPQHF	TGTGCCAGCAGTGCGACAGGGGGCTATCGGCCCCAGCATTTT
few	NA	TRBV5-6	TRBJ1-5	CASSLDRDQPQHF	TGTGCCAGCAGCTTGGACAGGGATCAGCCCCAGCATTTT
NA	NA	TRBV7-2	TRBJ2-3	CASSEYRDLPQRYF	TGTGCCAGCAGCGAATACAGGGACCTACCTCAGCGGTATTTT
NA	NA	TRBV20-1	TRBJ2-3	CSAHFLDTQYF	TGCAGTGCTCACTTCCTAGATACGCAGTATTTT
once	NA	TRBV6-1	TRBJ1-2	CASRGGTTSYGYTF	TGTGCCAGCAGAGGGGGGACCACCTCCTATGGCTACACCTTC
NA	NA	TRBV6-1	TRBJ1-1	CASSSARVVTEAFF	TGTGCCAGCAGCTCAGCCCGGGTTGTGACTGAAGCTTTCTTT
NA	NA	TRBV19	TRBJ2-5	CASSIEGSGTQYF	TGTGCCAGTAGTATCGAGGGTTCAGGGACCCAGTACTTC
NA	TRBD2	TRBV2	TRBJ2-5	CASSEVLAGGPEGETQYF	TGTGCCAGCAGTGAGGTACTAGCGGGAGGGCCTGAGGGAGAGACCCAGTACTTC
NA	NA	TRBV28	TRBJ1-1	CASSRQTLEAFF	TGTGCCAGCAGCCGACAGACCCTTGAAGCTTTCTTT
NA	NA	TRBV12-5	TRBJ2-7	CASGRQAFYEQYF	TGTGCTAGTGGACGACAGGCCTTCTACGAGCAGTACTTC
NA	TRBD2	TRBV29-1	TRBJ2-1	CSVELTSGQEYNEQFF	TGCAGCGTTGAGCTAACTAGCGGGCAAGAATATAATGAGCAGTTCTTC
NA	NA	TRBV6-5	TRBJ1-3	CASSFRSPSGNTIYF	TGTGCCAGCAGTTTCAGGTCTCCCTCTGGAAACACCATATATTTT
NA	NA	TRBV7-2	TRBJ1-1	CASSTQGSTEAFF	TGTGCCAGCAGCACACAGGGTTCCACTGAAGCTTTCTTT
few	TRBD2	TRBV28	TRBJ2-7	CASRRTRREQYF	TGTGCCAGCAGGAGGACTAGACGCGAGCAGTACTTC
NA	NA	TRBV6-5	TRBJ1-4	CASSLLGSGNEKLFF	TGTGCCAGCAGCTTACTCGGGAGCGGTAATGAAAAACTGTTTTTT
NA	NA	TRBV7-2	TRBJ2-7	CASSRGRFPSYEQYF	TGTGCCAGCAGCCGAGGGAGATTCCCCTCCTACGAGCAGTACTTC
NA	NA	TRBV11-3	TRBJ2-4	CASSSTRNIQYF	TGTGCCAGCAGCTCCACCCGGAACATTCAGTACTTC
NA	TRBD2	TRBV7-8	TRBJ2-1	CASSPRGLGNNEQFF	TGTGCCAGCAGCCCGAGGGGACTAGGGAACAATGAGCAGTTCTTC
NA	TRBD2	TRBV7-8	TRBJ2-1	CASSPELAGASYNEQFF	TGTGCCAGCAGCCCAGAACTAGCGGGAGCCTCCTACAATGAGCAGTTCTTC
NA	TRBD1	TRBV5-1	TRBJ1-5	CASSLGTGGANQPQHF	TGCGCCAGCAGTCTCGGGACAGGGGGCGCGAATCAGCCCCAGCATTTT
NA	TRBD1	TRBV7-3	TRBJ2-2	CASSLGGLGTGELFF	TGTGCCAGCAGCCTAGGGGGCCTCGGGACCGGGGAGCTGTTTTTT
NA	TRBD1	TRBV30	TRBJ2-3	CACIQGASTDTQYF	TGTGCCTGTATACAGGGGGCTAGCACAGATACGCAGTATTTT
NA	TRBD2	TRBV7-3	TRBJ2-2	CASSLSGLVSGELFF	TGTGCCAGCAGCTTGTCGGGACTAGTGTCCGGGGAGCTGTTTTTT
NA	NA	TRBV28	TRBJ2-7	CAIHSGYEQYF	TGTGCCATCCACAGTGGGTACGAGCAGTACTTC
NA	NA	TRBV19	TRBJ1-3	CASSDPGTSGNTIYF	TGTGCCAGTAGCGACCCAGGTACCTCTGGAAACACCATATATTTT
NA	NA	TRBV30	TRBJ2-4	CAWSVGRVLAKNIQYF	TGTGCCTGGAGTGTAGGCAGGGTACTAGCCAAAAACATTCAGTACTTC
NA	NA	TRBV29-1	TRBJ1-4	CSVGEGEKLFF	TGCAGCGTTGGGGAAGGAGAAAAACTGTTTTTT
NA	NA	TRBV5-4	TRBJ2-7	CASSTTYTYEQYF	TGTGCCAGCAGCACGACTTATACCTACGAGCAGTACTTC
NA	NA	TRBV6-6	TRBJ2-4	CASREGENIQYF	TGTGCCAGCAGGGAGGGGGAAAACATTCAGTACTTC
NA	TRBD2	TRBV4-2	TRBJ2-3	CASSQGSGTSGSSDTQYF	TGTGCCAGCAGCCAAGGATCTGGGACTAGCGGGAGTTCAGATACGCAGTATTTT
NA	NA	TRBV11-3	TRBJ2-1	CASSLDTGTETYNEQFF	TGTGCCAGCAGCTTAGATACGGGAACAGAAACCTACAATGAGCAGTTCTTC
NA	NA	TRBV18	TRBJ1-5	CASSATGQPQHF	TGTGCCAGCTCAGCCACAGGCCAGCCCCAGCATTTT
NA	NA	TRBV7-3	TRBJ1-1	CASSLRSETEAFF	TGTGCCAGCAGCCTCCGTTCGGAGACTGAAGCTTTCTTT
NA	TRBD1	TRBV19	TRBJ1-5	CASSIGDRLRSNQPQHF	TGTGCCAGTAGTATAGGGGACAGGCTTAGGAGCAATCAGCCCCAGCATTTT
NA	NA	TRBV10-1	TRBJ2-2	CASSARGRNTGELFF	TGCGCCAGCAGTGCGAGGGGCCGGAACACCGGGGAGCTGTTTTTT
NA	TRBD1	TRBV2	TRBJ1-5	CASIVLRKEERQGTQPQHF	TGTGCCAGCATAGTCCTCCGCAAGGAGGAGAGACAGGGGACTCAGCCCCAGCATTTT
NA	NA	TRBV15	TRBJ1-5	CATSREQGYNQPQHF	TGTGCCACCAGCAGGGAACAGGGATACAATCAGCCCCAGCATTTT
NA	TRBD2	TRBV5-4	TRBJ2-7	CASSAASGAAYEQYF	TGTGCCAGCAGCGCCGCTAGCGGGGCCGCCTACGAGCAGTACTTC
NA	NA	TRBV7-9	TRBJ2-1	CASSLDGVLGDEQFF	TGTGCCAGCAGCTTAGATGGAGTATTGGGGGATGAGCAGTTCTTC
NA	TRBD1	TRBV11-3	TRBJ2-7	CASSLMQLLGQGNYEQYF	TGTGCCAGCAGCTTAATGCAACTCTTGGGACAGGGGAATTACGAGCAGTACTTC
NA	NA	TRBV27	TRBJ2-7	CASSRTESLTYEQYF	TGTGCCAGCAGTCGTACGGAATCCCTAACCTACGAGCAGTACTTC
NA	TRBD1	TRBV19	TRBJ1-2	CASSTTGEAYGYTF	TGTGCCAGTAGTACAACAGGGGAAGCCTATGGCTACACCTTC
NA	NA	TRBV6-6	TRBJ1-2	CASSPPGTNYGYTF	TGTGCCAGCAGTCCACCCGGGACAAACTATGGCTACACCTTC
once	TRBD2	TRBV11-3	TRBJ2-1	CASSLFLAGAYNEQFF	TGTGCCAGCAGCTTATTCCTAGCGGGAGCGTATAATGAGCAGTTCTTC
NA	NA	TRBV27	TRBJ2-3	CASSRGDTQYF	TGTGCCAGCAGTAGGGGTGATACGCAGTATTTT
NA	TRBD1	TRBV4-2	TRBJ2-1	CASSQDHRTGAYNEQFF	TGTGCCAGCAGCCAAGATCATCGGACAGGAGCTTACAATGAGCAGTTCTTC